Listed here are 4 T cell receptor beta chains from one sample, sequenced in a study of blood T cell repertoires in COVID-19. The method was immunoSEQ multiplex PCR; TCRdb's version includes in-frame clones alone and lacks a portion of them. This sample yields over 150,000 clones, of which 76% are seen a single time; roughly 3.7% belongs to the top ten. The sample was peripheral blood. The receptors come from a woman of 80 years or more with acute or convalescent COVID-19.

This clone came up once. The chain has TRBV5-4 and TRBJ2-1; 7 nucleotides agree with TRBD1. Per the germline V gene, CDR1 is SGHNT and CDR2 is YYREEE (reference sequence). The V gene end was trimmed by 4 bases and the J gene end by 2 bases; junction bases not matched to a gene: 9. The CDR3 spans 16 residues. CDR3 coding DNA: TGTGCCAGCAGCCAGAACAGGGGCCCCCCCTACAATGAGCAGTTCTTC. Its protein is CASSQNRGPPYNEQFF.

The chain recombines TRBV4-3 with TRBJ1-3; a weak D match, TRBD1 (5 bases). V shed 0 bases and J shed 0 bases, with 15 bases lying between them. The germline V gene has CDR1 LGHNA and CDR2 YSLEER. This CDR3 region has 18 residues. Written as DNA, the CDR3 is TGCGCCAGCAGCCAAGATCGGGCAGGGTTATACTCTGGAAACACCATATATTTT. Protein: CASSQDRAGLYSGNTIYF.

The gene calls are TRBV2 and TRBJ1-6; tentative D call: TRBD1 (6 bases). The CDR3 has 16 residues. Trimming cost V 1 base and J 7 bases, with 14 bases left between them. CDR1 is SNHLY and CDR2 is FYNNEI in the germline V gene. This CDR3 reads CASSEVGTLENSPLHF. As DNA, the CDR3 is TGTGCCAGCAGTGAAGTCGGGACATTAGAGAATTCACCCCTCCACTTT.

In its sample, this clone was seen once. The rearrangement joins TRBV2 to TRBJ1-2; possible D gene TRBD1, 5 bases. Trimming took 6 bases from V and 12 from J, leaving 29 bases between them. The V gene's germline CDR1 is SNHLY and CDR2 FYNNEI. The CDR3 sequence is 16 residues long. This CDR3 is CASSRSNPSMGGVNTF. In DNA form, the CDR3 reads TGTGCCAGCAGCAGATCGAACCCATCTATGGGGGGAGTCAACACCTTC.